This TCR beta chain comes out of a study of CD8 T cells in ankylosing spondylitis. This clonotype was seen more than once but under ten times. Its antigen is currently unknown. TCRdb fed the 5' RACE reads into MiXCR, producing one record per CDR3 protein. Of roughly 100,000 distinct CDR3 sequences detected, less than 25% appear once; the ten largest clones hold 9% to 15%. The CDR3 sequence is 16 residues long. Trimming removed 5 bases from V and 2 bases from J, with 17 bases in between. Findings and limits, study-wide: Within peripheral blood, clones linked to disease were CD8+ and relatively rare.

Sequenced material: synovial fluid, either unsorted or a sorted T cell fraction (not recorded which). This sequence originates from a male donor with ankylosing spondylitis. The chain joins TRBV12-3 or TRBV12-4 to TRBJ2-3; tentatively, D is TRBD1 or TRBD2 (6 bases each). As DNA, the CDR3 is TGTGCCAGCAGTCCCCCAGTGGGGGGCACCACAGATACGCAGTATTTT. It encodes CASSPPVGGTTDTQYF.